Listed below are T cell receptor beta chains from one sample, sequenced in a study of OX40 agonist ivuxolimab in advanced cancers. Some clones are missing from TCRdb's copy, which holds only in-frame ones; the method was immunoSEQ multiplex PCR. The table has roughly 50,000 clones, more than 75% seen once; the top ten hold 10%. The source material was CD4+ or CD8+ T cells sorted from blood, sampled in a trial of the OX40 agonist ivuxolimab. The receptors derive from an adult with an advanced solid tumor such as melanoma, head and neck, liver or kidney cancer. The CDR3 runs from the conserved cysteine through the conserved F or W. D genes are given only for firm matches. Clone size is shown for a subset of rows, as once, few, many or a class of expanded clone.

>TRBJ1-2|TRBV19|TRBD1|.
TGTGCCAGTAGTTCATCTCTGGGACAGGGCCTTCATGGCTACACCTTC
CASSSSLGQGLHGYTF
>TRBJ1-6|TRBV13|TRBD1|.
TGTGCCAGCAGCCCGATCGGACAGGGGGCCTCCTATAATTCACCCCTCCACTTT
CASSPIGQGASYNSPLHF
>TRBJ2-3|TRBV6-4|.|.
TGTGCCAGCAGTCCCTCGCAGGACCTCACAGATACGCAGTATTTT
CASSPSQDLTDTQYF
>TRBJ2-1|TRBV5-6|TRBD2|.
TGTGCCAGCAGCCTTGGCGGGAGGGCCGGGAATGAGCAGTTCTTC
CASSLGGRAGNEQFF
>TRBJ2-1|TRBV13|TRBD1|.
TGTGCCAGCAGCTCGGGGACAGGGGCCGAATACAATGAGCAGTTCTTC
CASSSGTGAEYNEQFF
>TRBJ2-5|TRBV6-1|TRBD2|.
TGTGCCAGCATCCGACTAGCGCCGCTCCAAGAGACCCAGTACTTC
CASIRLAPLQETQYF
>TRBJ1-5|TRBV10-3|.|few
TGTGCCATCAGTGAAACTAATCAGCCCCAGCATTTT
CAISETNQPQHF
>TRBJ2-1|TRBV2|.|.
TGTGCCAGCACTATTGGCGACAGTAGCTCCTACAATGAGCAGTTCTTC
CASTIGDSSSYNEQFF
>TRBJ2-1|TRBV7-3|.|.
TGTGCCAGCAGCTTAGCTAGTGGTGAGCAGTTCTTC
CASSLASGEQFF
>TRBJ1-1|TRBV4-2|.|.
TGTGCCAGCAGCGACACTACCCCAGAAGCTTTCTTT
CASSDTTPEAFF
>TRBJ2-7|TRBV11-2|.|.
TGTGCCAGCAGCTCGCCCCAGACCGAGCAGTACTTC
CASSSPQTEQYF
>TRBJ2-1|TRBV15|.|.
TGTGCCACCAGCAGAGTCCGAGGGGGGAGCTCCTACAATGAGCAGTTCTTC
CATSRVRGGSSYNEQFF
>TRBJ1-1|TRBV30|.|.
TGTGCCAGTGACAGGAACACTGAAGCTTTCTTT
CASDRNTEAFF